Each of the 5 T cell receptor beta chains below was sequenced from the same sample in a study of control samples from healthy donors and cancer patients (dated by TCRdb to 2020 to 2022). Library method: the immunoSEQ multiplex PCR assay. TCRdb retrieved this table from immuneACCESS and kept in-frame rearrangements only. Not all clones are present; in checked studies, unresolved V genes account for under half, and no reason is known for the remainder. The sample table on file contains about 210,000 clones. The top ten constitute more than 2% of the sample. Sequences were obtained from blood. These TCRs come from a woman aged 25 to 39 in good health.

The chain is built from TRBV2 and TRBJ1-2, with no clear D. The CDR3 totals 17 residues. CDR1 and CDR2 (germline): SNHLY, FYNNEI. Trimming removed 2 bases from V and 8 bases from J, with 24 bases in between. The CDR3 DNA follows: TGTGCCAGCAGTGAAAGTCTCTTTGGTCGAGCGTCGCGAGGCTACACCTTC. Protein product: CASSESLFGRASRGYTF.

The chain uses TRBV27 and TRBJ1-5; D is unclear. Germline-derived CDR1 and CDR2 are MNHEY and SMNVEV (reference sequence). V lost 7 bases and J lost 0, with 10 bases in between. This CDR3 is 14 amino acids long. CDR3 coding DNA: TGTGCCAGCAATGTGGTTTATAGCAATCAGCCCCAGCATTTT. Translation gives CASNVVYSNQPQHF.

V usage is TRBV4-1 and J usage is TRBJ1-5, with D maybe TRBD1 (5 bases). V lost 4 bases and J 4 bases, leaving 20 bases between the germline ends. This CDR3 spans 17 amino acids. From germline, CDR1 is MGHRA and CDR2 YSYEKL. CDR3 coding DNA: TGCGCCAGCAGCCTCACCCCAGGGAGGAGTCCAAATCAGCCCCAGCATTTT. It translates to CASSLTPGRSPNQPQHF.

V usage is TRBV27 and J usage is TRBJ2-7; the match to TRBD1 covers 7 bases. Germline CDR1 and CDR2: MNHEY and SMNVEV (reference sequence). This CDR3 is 15 amino acids long. V was clipped by 4 bases and J by 6 bases; unmatched bases: 12. CDR3 region: CASSSPTRQGSEQYF. The DNA of the CDR3 is TGTGCCAGCAGTTCCCCGACCCGACAGGGCAGCGAGCAGTACTTC.

The genes are TRBV5-6 and TRBJ1-2; D unclear. The V end was cut by 0 bases, the J end by 4 bases, with 16 bases between. The length of the CDR3 is 16 residues. Per germline, CDR1 SGHDT and CDR2 YYEEEE. The CDR3 bases are TGTGCCAGCAGCTTGGAATTAGGGAATATGGGCTATGGCTACACCTTC. This translates into CASSLELGNMGYGYTF.